This TCR beta chain emerged from a study of spatial heterogeneity in lung cancer. Time point indicated: sample taken at primary tumor resection. Researchers sequenced whole RNA taken from tumor, nontumor lung or frozen PBMC without sorting. V lost 0 bases to trimming and J lost 0 bases, with 9 bases between them. From germline, CDR1 is SGHVS and CDR2 FQNEAQ. The CDR3 length is 16 residues. This clonotype has at least ten counts. Antigen unknown. Study results and limitations: Ubiquitous expanded tumor TCRs appeared in blood more at resection than follow-up.

Each molecule of TCR cDNA was tagged with one unique molecular identifier. Each CDR3 protein is one row after TCRdb ran MiXCR on the 5' RACE reads. The sample records 45,000 to 55,000 distinct CDR3 sequences, 5.3% being singletons. V gene TRBV7-8 combines with J gene TRBJ2-1; D may correspond to TRBD1 or TRBD2 (5 bases each). This clonotype was sampled from a male donor with early-stage non-small cell lung cancer. Sequencing was performed on PBMCs, taken at surgery. CDR3 DNA sequence: TGTGCCAGCAGCTTAGCTTCGGGACCCTCCTACAATGAGCAGTTCTTC. It translates to CASSLASGPSYNEQFF.